Sequencing of this T cell receptor (beta chain) was carried out in a study of blood T cell repertoires in COVID-19. CDR3 length: 14 residues. V lost 7 bases to trimming and J lost 7 bases; unmatched junction nucleotides: 6. In germline, CDR1 is SNHLY, CDR2 FYNNEI. Sequencing was performed with immunoSEQ multiplex PCR; in TCRdb, only in-frame clones are kept and a portion is missing. This repertoire shows just under 35,000 clones, 90% found once; its top ten account for around 35%. The sequence was collected from a man in his sixties with active or convalescent COVID-19. The sequenced sample consisted of peripheral blood. J is TRBJ2-7 and V is TRBV2; TRBD2 matches 14 bases. CDR3 in DNA: TGTGCCAGCAATAAGGGACTAGCGGGGGAAGAGCAGTACTTC. This codes for CASNKGLAGEEQYF.